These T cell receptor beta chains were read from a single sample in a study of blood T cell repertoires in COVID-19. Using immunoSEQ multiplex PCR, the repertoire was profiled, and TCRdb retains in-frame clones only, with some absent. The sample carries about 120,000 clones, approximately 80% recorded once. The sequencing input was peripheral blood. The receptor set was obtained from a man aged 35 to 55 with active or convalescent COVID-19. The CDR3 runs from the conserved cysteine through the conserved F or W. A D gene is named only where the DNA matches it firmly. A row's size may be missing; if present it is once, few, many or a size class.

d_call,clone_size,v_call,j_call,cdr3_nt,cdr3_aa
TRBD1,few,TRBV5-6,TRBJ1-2,TGTGCCAGCAGCTTAATAGAAGGGACAGGGGTATATGGCTACACCTTC,CASSLIEGTGVYGYTF
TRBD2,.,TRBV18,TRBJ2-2,TGTGCCAGCTCACCATTTATCCGGACTAGCGGAACCCCGGGGAACACCGGGGAGCTGTTTTTT,CASSPFIRTSGTPGNTGELFF
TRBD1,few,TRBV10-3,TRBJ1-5,TGTGCCATCAGGGAGGACAGGGGAGGCAATCAGCCCCAGCATTTT,CAIREDRGGNQPQHF
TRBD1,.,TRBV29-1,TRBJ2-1,TGCAGCTGGGGGACAGGGGACAATGAGCAGTTCTTC,CSWGTGDNEQFF
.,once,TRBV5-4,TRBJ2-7,TGTGCCAGCAGCCTGGAACTCGGTACAGGGCGGGCTTACGAGCAGTACTTC,CASSLELGTGRAYEQYF
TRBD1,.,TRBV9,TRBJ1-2,TGTGCCAGCAGCGAGGGGGACAGTTACTATGGCTACACCTTC,CASSEGDSYYGYTF
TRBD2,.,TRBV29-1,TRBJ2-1,TGCAGCGTTGAAGCGACTAGCGGTAGGGAGCAGTTCTTC,CSVEATSGREQFF
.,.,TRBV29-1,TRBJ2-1,TGCAGCGTTGAGCGTTCCTACAATGAGCAGTTCTTC,CSVERSYNEQFF
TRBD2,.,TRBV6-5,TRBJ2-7,TGTGCCAGCAGGGGGCCGGGACTACACTACGAGCAGTACTTC,CASRGPGLHYEQYF
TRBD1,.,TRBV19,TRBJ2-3,TGTGCCAGTAGTATAGGGGACAGGAGACTCACAGATACGCAGTATTTT,CASSIGDRRLTDTQYF
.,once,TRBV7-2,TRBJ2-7,TGTGCCAGCAGCGGAACAGTAGGCGTGATTCCTACGATGCAGTACTTC,CASSGTVGVIPTMQYF
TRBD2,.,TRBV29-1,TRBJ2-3,TGCAGCGTCGCCCGGGACTACCAATTATCCACAGATACGCAGTATTTT,CSVARDYQLSTDTQYF
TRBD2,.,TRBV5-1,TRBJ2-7,TGCGCCAGCAGCACCACTAGCGCCTCCTACGAGCAGTACTTC,CASSTTSASYEQYF
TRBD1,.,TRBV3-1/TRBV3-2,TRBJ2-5,TGTGCCAGCAGCCAAGGGACAGGCCGAGAGACCCAGTACTTC,CASSQGTGRETQYF
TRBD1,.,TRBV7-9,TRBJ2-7,TGTGCCAGCAGCTTAGGAGGACAGGTTTACGAGCAGTACTTC,CASSLGGQVYEQYF
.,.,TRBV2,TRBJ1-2,TGTGCCAGCACCCCGACAGACGGCTACACCTTC,CASTPTDGYTF
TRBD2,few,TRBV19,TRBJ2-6,TGTGCCAGTAGTATAACAGGGACTAGCTCTGGGGCCAACGTCCTGACTTTC,CASSITGTSSGANVLTF
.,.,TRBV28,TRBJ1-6,TGTGCCAGCAGGAGGGATCCCTATAATTCACCCCTCCACTTT,CASRRDPYNSPLHF
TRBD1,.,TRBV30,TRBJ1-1,TGTGCCTGGAGGGGACAGGGGAACACTGAAGCTTTCTTT,CAWRGQGNTEAFF
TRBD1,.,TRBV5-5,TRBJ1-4,TGTGCCAGCAGCGGGGGACAGGGGCAGGCTAATGAAAAACTGTTTTTT,CASSGGQGQANEKLFF
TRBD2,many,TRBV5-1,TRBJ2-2,TGCGCCAGCACAACCGGGACTAGCGGGGGGACGAACACCGGGGAGCTGTTTTTT,CASTTGTSGGTNTGELFF
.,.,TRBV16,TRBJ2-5,TGTGCCAGCAGCCTTCTCCGGACAGCTCAAGAGACCCAGTACTTC,CASSLLRTAQETQYF
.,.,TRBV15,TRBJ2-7,TGTGCCACCGCCCTCGGGACATCCCTCACCTACGAGCAGTACTTC,CATALGTSLTYEQYF
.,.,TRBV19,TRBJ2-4,TGTGCCAGTAGCGGGTCCAAAAACATTCAGTACTTC,CASSGSKNIQYF
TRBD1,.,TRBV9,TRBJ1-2,TGTGCCAGCAGAGGGGGCTTTGAGGGCTACACCTTC,CASRGGFEGYTF
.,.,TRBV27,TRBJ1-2,TGTGCCAGCAGTTCCCACCCGGGGGTGGTCGGCGATGGCTACACCTTC,CASSSHPGVVGDGYTF